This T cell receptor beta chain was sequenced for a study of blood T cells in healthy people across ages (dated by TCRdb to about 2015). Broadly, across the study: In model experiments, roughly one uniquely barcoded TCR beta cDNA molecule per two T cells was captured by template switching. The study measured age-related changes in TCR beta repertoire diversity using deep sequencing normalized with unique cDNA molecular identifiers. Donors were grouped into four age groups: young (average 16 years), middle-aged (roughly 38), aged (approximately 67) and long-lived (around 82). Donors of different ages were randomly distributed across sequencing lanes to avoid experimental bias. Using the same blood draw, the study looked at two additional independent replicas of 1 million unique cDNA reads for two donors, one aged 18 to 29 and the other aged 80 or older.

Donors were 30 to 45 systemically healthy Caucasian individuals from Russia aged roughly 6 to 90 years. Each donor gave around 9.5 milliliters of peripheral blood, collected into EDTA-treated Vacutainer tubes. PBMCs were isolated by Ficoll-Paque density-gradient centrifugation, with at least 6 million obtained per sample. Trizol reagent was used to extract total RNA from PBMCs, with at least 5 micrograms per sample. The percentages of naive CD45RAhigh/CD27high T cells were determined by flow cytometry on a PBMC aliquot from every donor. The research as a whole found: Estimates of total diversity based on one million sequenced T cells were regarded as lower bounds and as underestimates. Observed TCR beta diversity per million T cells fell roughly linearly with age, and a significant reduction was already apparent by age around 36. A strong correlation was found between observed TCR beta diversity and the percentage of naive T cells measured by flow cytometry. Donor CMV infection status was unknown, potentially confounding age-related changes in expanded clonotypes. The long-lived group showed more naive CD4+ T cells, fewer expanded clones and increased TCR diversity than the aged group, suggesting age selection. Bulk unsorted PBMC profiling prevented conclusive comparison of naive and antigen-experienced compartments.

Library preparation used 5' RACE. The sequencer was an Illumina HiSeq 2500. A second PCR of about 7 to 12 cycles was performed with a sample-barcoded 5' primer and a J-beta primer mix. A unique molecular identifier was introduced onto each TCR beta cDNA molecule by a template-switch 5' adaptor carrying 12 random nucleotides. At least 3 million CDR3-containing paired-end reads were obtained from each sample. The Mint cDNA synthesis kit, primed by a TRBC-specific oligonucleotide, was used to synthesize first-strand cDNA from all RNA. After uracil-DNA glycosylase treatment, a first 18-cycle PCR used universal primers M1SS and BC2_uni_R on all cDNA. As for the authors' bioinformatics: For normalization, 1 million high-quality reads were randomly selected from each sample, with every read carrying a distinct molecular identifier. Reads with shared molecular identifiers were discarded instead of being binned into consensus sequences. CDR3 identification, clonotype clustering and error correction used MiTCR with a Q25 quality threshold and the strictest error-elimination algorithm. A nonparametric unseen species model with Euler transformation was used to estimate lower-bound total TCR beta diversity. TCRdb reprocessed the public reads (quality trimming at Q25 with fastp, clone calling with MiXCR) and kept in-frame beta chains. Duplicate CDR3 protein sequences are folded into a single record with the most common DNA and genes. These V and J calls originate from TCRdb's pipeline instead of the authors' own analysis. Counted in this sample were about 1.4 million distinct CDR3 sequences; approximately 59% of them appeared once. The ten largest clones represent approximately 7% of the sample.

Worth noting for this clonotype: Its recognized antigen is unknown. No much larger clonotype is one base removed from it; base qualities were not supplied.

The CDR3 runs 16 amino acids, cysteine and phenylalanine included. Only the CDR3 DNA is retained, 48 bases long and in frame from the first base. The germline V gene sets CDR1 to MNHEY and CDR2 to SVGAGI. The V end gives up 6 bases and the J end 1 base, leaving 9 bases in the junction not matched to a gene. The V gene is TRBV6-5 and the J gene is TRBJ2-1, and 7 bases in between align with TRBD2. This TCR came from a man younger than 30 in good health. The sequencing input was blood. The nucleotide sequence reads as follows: TGTGCCAGCAGCCAGGGAGGACTAGGATCCTACAATGAGCAGTTCTTC. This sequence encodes CASSQGGLGSYNEQFF.